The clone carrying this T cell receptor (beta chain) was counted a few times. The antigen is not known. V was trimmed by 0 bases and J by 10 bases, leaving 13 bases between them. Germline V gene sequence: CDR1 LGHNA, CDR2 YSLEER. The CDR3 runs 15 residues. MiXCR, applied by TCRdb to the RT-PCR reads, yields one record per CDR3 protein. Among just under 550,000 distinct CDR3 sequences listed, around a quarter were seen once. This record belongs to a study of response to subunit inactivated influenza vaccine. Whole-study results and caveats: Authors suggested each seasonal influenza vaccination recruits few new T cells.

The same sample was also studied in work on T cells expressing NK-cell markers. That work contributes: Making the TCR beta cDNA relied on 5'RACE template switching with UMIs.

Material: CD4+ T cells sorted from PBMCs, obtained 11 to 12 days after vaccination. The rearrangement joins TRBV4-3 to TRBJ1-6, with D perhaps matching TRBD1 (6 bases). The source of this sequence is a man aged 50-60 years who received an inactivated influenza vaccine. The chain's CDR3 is CASSQDGGPRSPLHF. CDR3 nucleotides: TGCGCCAGCAGCCAAGATGGGGGGCCTCGGTCACCCCTCCACTTT.